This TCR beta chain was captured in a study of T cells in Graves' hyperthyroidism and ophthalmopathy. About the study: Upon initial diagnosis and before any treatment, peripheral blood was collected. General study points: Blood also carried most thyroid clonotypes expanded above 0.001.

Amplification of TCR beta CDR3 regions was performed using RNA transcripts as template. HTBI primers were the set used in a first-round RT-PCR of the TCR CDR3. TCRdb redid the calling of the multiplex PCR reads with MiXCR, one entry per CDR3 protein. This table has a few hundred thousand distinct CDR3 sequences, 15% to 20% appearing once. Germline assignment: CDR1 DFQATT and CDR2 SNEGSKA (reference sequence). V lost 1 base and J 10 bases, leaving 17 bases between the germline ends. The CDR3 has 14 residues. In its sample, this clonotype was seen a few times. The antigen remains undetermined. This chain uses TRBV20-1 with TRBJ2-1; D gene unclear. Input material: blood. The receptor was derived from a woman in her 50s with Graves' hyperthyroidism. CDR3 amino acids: CSARAWQNVREQFF. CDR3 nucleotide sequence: TGCAGTGCTAGAGCTTGGCAGAATGTCAGGGAGCAGTTCTTC.